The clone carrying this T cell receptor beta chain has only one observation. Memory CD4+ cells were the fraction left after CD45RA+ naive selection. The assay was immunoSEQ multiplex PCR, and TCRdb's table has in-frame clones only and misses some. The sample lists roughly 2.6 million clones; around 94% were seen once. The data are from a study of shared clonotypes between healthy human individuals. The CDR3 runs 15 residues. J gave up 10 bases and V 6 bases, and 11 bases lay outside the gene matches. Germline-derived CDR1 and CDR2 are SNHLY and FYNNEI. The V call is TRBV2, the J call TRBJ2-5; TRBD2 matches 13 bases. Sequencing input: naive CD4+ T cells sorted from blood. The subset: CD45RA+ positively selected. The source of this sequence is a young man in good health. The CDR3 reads CASRPGLAGLYGQYF. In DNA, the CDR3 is TGTGCCAGCAGACCGGGACTAGCGGGGTTATATGGCCAGTACTTC.